This T cell receptor (beta chain) is from a study of beta chain features in type 1 diabetes. Germline CDR1 MDHEN, CDR2 SYDVKM. V shed 2 bases and J shed 2 bases, with 9 bases lying between them. This CDR3 has 14 residues. Reverse transcribing all isolated RNA meant expressed TCRB transcripts were sequenced. The method was immunoSEQ multiplex PCR; TCRdb's version includes in-frame clones alone and lacks a portion of them. The data contain hundreds of thousands of clones, roughly an eighth of them singletons. The chain has TRBV28 and TRBJ1-2; D remains ambiguous. Sequenced material: naive CD4+ T cells from blood. The receptor was derived from a man between 18 and 35 years old in good health. CDR3 in amino acids: CASSLQSGNYGYTF. CDR3 nucleotides: TGTGCCAGCAGTTTACAGTCCGGGAACTATGGCTACACCTTC.